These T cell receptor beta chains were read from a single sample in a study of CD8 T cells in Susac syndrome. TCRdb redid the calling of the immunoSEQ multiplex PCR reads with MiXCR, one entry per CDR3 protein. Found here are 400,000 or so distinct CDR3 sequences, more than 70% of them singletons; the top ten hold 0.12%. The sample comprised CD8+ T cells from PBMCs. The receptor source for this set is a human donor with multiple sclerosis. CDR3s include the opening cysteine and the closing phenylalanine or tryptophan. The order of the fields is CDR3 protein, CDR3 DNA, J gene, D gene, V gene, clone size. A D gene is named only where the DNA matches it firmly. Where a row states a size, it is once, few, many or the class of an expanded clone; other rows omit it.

CASSPTGTLPPQYF,TGCGCCAGCAGCCCTACCGGGACTCTACCGCCCCAGTACTTC,TRBJ2-5,-,TRBV4-1,-
CAWSGVLSTDTQYF,TGTGCCTGGAGTGGCGTTCTGAGCACAGATACGCAGTATTTT,TRBJ2-3,-,TRBV30,-
CASSRAGDTEAFF,TGTGCCAGCAGTAGGGCAGGGGACACTGAAGCTTTCTTT,TRBJ1-1,-,TRBV6-5,-
CASSPRQGDTEAFF,TGTGCCAGCAGCCCACGACAGGGAGACACTGAAGCTTTCTTT,TRBJ1-1,TRBD1,TRBV5-4,few
CASRGGGSPSHTDYEQYF,TGTGCCAGCAGGGGCGGGGGATCACCGTCCCACACCGATTACGAGCAGTACTTC,TRBJ2-7,TRBD2,TRBV6-1,-
CATNFFPEGYTF,TGTGCCACCAACTTTTTCCCCGAGGGCTACACCTTC,TRBJ1-2,-,TRBV25-1,-
CASSFSSPSGMANEQFF,TGCGCCAGCAGCTTTTCCTCGCCTAGCGGGATGGCGAATGAGCAGTTCTTC,TRBJ2-1,TRBD2,TRBV5-1,once
CASSDTKNTEAFF,TGTGCCAGTAGTGACACCAAGAACACTGAAGCTTTCTTT,TRBJ1-1,-,TRBV19,-
CASGLVISGEGQDEQFF,TGTGCTAGTGGTTTGGTAATTTCGGGGGAGGGCCAGGATGAGCAGTTCTTC,TRBJ2-1,TRBD2,TRBV12-5,once
CASSEYIRFHEQYF,TGTGCCAGCAGTGAATACATAAGGTTTCACGAGCAGTACTTC,TRBJ2-7,-,TRBV6-1,-
CASSIAGSQPQHF,TGTGCCAGTAGTATAGCAGGGTCCCAGCCCCAGCATTTT,TRBJ1-5,-,TRBV19,-
CASSIRGLGGSEQYF,TGTGCCAGCAGTATTCGGGGCTTGGGGGGCTCCGAGCAGTACTTC,TRBJ2-7,-,TRBV28,-
CASSESGPPYEQYF,TGTGCCAGCAGTGAGAGCGGACCCCCCTACGAGCAGTACTTC,TRBJ2-7,-,TRBV2,-
CSARTEQPQHF,TGCAGTGCTAGAACGGAACAGCCCCAGCATTTT,TRBJ1-5,-,TRBV20-1,-
CASSTGAISGNTIYF,TGTGCCAGCAGCACAGGGGCGATCTCTGGAAACACCATATATTTT,TRBJ1-3,TRBD1,TRBV6-1,-
CASSHPDRGPSNYGYTF,TGTGCCAGCAGCCATCCGGACAGGGGACCCAGTAACTATGGCTACACCTTC,TRBJ1-2,TRBD1,TRBV3-1,-
CAWSPSGETEAFF,TGTGCCTGGTCCCCGTCCGGGGAAACTGAAGCTTTCTTT,TRBJ1-1,-,TRBV30,-
CASSQQGIFRTDTQYF,TGTGCCAGCAGCCAACAGGGAATATTTCGCACAGATACGCAGTATTTT,TRBJ2-3,-,TRBV12-3/TRBV12-4,once
CASSSDAGRLYEQYF,TGTGCCAGCAGCTCAGATGCCGGGAGACTCTACGAGCAGTACTTC,TRBJ2-7,-,TRBV7-9,-
CASKLGLTSYEQYF,TGTGCCAGCAAATTAGGACTGACCTCCTACGAGCAGTACTTC,TRBJ2-7,-,TRBV28,few
CAWNLADNEQFF,TGTGCCTGGAATCTTGCAGACAATGAGCAGTTCTTC,TRBJ2-1,-,TRBV30,-
CASSLTSNQPQHF,TGTGCCAGCAGTTTAACTAGCAATCAGCCCCAGCATTTT,TRBJ1-5,-,TRBV27,few
CASSSGQGDHEQYF,TGTGCCAGCAGCTCGGGACAGGGGGACCACGAGCAGTACTTC,TRBJ2-7,TRBD1,TRBV5-5,-
CASSQVKGTDTQYF,TGCGCCAGCAGCCAAGTTAAGGGCACAGATACGCAGTATTTT,TRBJ2-3,-,TRBV4-1,few
CASRRLAGGPGTDTQYF,TGTGCCAGCAGGCGACTAGCGGGAGGGCCTGGGACAGATACGCAGTATTTT,TRBJ2-3,TRBD2,TRBV12-3/TRBV12-4,-
CASSLRDRSTDTQYF,TGTGCCAGCAGTTTAAGGGACAGGAGCACAGATACGCAGTATTTT,TRBJ2-3,TRBD1,TRBV12-3/TRBV12-4,-
CASSASGDTEAFF,TGTGCCAGTAGTGCCTCGGGGGACACTGAAGCTTTCTTT,TRBJ1-1,-,TRBV19,-
CASSSTVMNTEAFF,TGTGCCAGCAGTTCGACAGTTATGAACACTGAAGCTTTCTTT,TRBJ1-1,-,TRBV5-5,-
CAWSPDAENTEAFF,TGTGCCTGGAGTCCGGACGCAGAAAACACTGAAGCTTTCTTT,TRBJ1-1,-,TRBV30,-
CASSTTGSPSYEQYF,TGTGCCAGCAGTACCACGGGATCTCCCTCCTACGAGCAGTACTTC,TRBJ2-7,-,TRBV27,-
CASSLPPGESGANVLTF,TGTGCCAGCAGCTTACCCCCAGGCGAGTCTGGGGCCAACGTCCTGACTTTC,TRBJ2-6,-,TRBV7-9,-
CASSPRTGKNTGELFF,TGTGCCAGCAGCCCCCGGACAGGGAAGAACACCGGGGAGCTGTTTTTT,TRBJ2-2,TRBD1,TRBV7-7,-
CASSSGDPRDRQETQYF,TGTGCCAGCAGTTCCGGGGATCCCCGGGACAGGCAAGAGACCCAGTACTTC,TRBJ2-5,TRBD1,TRBV6-5,-
CASSPTGGYEAFF,TGTGCCAGCAGTCCGACCGGGGGGTATGAAGCTTTCTTT,TRBJ1-1,-,TRBV27,-
CASSWEGVNTEAFF,TGTGCCAGCAGCTGGGAAGGGGTTAACACTGAAGCTTTCTTT,TRBJ1-1,-,TRBV5-6,-
CASSYQTSGSTDTQYF,TGTGCCAGCAGCTATCAGACTAGCGGGAGCACAGATACGCAGTATTTT,TRBJ2-3,TRBD2,TRBV28,-
CASSIDGIVNTEAFF,TGTGCCAGTAGTATAGATGGGATAGTGAACACTGAAGCTTTCTTT,TRBJ1-1,-,TRBV19,-
CASNESVSSYNEQFF,TGTGCCAGCAATGAATCCGTCAGCTCCTACAATGAGCAGTTCTTC,TRBJ2-1,-,TRBV25-1,-
CASSPLGAVGELFF,TGTGCCAGCAGCCCCCTTGGGGCGGTCGGGGAGCTGTTTTTT,TRBJ2-2,-,TRBV14,-
CASLIQANTGELFF,TGTGCCAGCCTAATACAGGCGAACACCGGGGAGCTGTTTTTT,TRBJ2-2,-,TRBV27,-
CASREEGGRSYEQYF,TGTGCCAGCAGGGAGGAGGGGGGACGTTCCTACGAGCAGTACTTC,TRBJ2-7,-,TRBV11-1,-
CASSAATNIFYGYTF,TGTGCCAGTAGTGCGGCGACAAATATCTTCTATGGCTACACCTTC,TRBJ1-2,-,TRBV19,-
CASSIGTENTGELFF,TGCGCCAGCAGCATAGGGACAGAGAACACCGGGGAGCTGTTTTTT,TRBJ2-2,TRBD1,TRBV5-1,-
CASSLLGAYNEQFF,TGTGCCAGCAGTTTACTGGGGGCGTACAATGAGCAGTTCTTC,TRBJ2-1,-,TRBV2,-
CASSVAGRQGSNGEAFF,TGTGCCAGCAGCGTAGCAGGGCGGCAGGGGAGCAACGGCGAAGCTTTCTTT,TRBJ1-1,-,TRBV9,-
CASSLTSSRDEYLAKNIQYF,TGTGCCAGCAGCCTTACCTCCTCCCGAGATGAATACTTAGCCAAAAACATTCAGTACTTC,TRBJ2-4,-,TRBV11-2,-
CAISVVGFTDTQYF,TGTGCCATCAGTGTGGTCGGCTTCACAGATACGCAGTATTTT,TRBJ2-3,-,TRBV10-3,-
CASSFPDGNNEQFF,TGTGCCAGCAGTTTCCCGGACGGCAACAATGAGCAGTTCTTC,TRBJ2-1,-,TRBV27,-
CSARDAFFKSGTDSYEQYF,TGCAGTGCTAGAGATGCATTCTTTAAGTCCGGGACTGACTCCTACGAGCAGTACTTC,TRBJ2-7,-,TRBV20-1,-
CAATGPTGDEQFF,TGTGCAGCCACCGGGCCGACCGGCGATGAGCAGTTCTTC,TRBJ2-1,-,TRBV12-3/TRBV12-4,-